The rows below give T cell receptor beta chains drawn from one sample of a study of OX40 agonist ivuxolimab in advanced cancers. Assay used: immunoSEQ multiplex PCR; TCRdb lists only in-frame clones, some missing. Of tens of thousands of clones in the sample, approximately 92% were seen once. This specimen was CD4+ or CD8+ T cells sorted from blood, taken in a trial of the OX40 agonist ivuxolimab. All receptors derive from an adult with an advanced solid tumor such as melanoma, head and neck, liver or kidney cancer. The CDR3 runs from the conserved cysteine through the conserved F or W. The D gene is left open where the match is weak.

D: .
J: TRBJ2-5
V: TRBV5-6
DNA: TGTGCCAGCGCAGAGGGGACTGAGACCCAGTACTTC
CDR3: CASAEGTETQYF

D: TRBD1
J: TRBJ1-2
V: TRBV7-2
DNA: TGTGCCAGCAGCTTAGTTGGTGGGACAGGGGACAACTATGGCTACACCTTC
CDR3: CASSLVGGTGDNYGYTF

D: .
J: TRBJ2-3
V: TRBV28
DNA: TGTGCCAGCAGTGGCCTCTTGGGGTCCGTTTATTTT
CDR3: CASSGLLGSVYF

D: TRBD2
J: TRBJ2-7
V: TRBV7-9
DNA: TGTGCCAGCAGCAAGGGGGGACTAGCGGTTCCCTACGAGCAGTACTTC
CDR3: CASSKGGLAVPYEQYF

D: TRBD2
J: TRBJ2-7
V: TRBV28
DNA: TGTGCCAGCAGTACCCAAAGCGGGAGGGTCTACGAGCAGTACTTC
CDR3: CASSTQSGRVYEQYF

D: TRBD1
J: TRBJ1-1
V: TRBV5-1
DNA: TGCGCCAGCAGCTTGGGGACAGGAAGGAGTGAAGCTTTCTTT
CDR3: CASSLGTGRSEAFF

D: .
J: TRBJ1-1
V: TRBV6-6
DNA: TGTGCCAGCAGTTACGGGGGGGCTTTTGGCACTGAAGCTTTCTTT
CDR3: CASSYGGAFGTEAFF

D: .
J: TRBJ1-1
V: TRBV6-6
DNA: TGTGCCAGCAGTATCCAATCGAAGAACACTGAAGCTTTCTTT
CDR3: CASSIQSKNTEAFF

D: .
J: TRBJ2-5
V: TRBV19
DNA: TGTGCCAGTAGTACTTCAGGGGGGCTAGCACAAGAGACCCAGTACTTC
CDR3: CASSTSGGLAQETQYF

D: .
J: TRBJ2-7
V: TRBV29-1
DNA: TGCAGCGTTGATGATTTCTCCCTCGGGTCCTACGAGCAGTACTTC
CDR3: CSVDDFSLGSYEQYF

D: .
J: TRBJ1-3
V: TRBV7-9
DNA: TGTGCCAGCAGCTACAACTCTGGAAACACCATATATTTT
CDR3: CASSYNSGNTIYF